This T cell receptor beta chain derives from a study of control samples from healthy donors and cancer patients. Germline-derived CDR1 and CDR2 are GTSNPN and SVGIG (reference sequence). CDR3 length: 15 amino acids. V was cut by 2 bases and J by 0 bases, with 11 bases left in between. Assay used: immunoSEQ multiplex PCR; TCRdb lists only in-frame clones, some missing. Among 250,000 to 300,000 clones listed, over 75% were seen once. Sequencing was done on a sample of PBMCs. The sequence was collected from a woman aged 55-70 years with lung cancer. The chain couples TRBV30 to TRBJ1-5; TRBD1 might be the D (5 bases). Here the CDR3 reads CAWSPDSYSNQPQHF. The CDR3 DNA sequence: TGTGCCTGGAGTCCCGACAGTTATAGCAATCAGCCCCAGCATTTT.